Reported below is one T cell receptor (beta chain). The CDR3 is 13 amino acids. CDR1 and CDR2 from the germline V gene are PRHDT and FYEKMQ (reference sequence). Trimming stripped 11 bases from V and 0 bases from J, with 12 bases between. The data originate from a study of blood T cell repertoires in COVID-19. Study information: Samples of COVID-19 (acute and convalescent) were obtained from the United States, Italy and Spain. T cells, B-cell-depleted T cells, or PBMCs provided the cDNA or gDNA that served as material.

In the original workflow: Researchers report that nucleated cell counts were estimated from reference gene primer amplification. Some clones are missing from TCRdb's copy, which holds only in-frame ones; the method was immunoSEQ multiplex PCR. Clone size and the V and J calls come from that table; the DNA yielded D and trimming. The data contain around 230,000 clones, 75% to 90% of them singletons. Which cohort a participant joined came from the clinical history participants gave. Sequencing was done on a sample of PBMCs or T cells enriched from blood (not recorded which). The genes are TRBV13 and TRBJ2-3; D gene uncertain. This clonotype was sampled from a woman aged 40 to 49 with acute COVID-19. The CDR3 DNA reads as TGTGCCGCCCGTGCACAGAGCACAGATACGCAGTATTTT. It is translated as CAARAQSTDTQYF.